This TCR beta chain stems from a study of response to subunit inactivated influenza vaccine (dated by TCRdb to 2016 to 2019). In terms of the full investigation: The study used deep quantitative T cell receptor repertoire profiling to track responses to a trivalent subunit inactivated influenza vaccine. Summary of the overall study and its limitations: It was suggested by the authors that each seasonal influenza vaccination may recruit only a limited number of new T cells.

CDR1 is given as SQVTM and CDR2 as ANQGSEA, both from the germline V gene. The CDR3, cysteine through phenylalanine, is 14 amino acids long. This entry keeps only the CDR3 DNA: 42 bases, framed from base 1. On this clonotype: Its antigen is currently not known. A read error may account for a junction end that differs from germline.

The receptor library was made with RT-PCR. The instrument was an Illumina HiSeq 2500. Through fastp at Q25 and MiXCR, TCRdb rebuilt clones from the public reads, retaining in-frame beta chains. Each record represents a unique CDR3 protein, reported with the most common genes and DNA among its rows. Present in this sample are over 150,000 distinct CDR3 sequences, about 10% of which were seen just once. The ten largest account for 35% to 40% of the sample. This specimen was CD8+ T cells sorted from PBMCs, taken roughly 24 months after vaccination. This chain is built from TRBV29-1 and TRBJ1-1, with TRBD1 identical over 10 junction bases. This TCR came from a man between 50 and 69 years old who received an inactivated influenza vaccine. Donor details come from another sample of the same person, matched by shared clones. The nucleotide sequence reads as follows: TGCAGCGTTGAGGGGACAGGGGCTAACACTGAGGCTTTCTTT. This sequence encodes CSVEGTGANTEAFF.